The 10 T cell receptor beta chains listed next were all sequenced from one sample in a study of molecular identifiers for immune sequencing clone quantification. TCRdb analysed the PCR reads with MiXCR anew, one entry per CDR3 protein. The sample has more than 300,000 distinct CDR3 sequences; around a fifth are singletons. Material: naive CD8+ T cells from blood, with Jurkat cell RNA spiked in. This sample's subset: FACS-sorted CD8+CD4-CCR7+CD45RA+ naive T cells. The receptors were sampled from a human donor in good health. Some libraries in this study had Jurkat cell RNA spiked in.

This clonotype was detected a few times. A much bigger clone sits one base away, suggesting this may be a read error. This chain uses TRBV5-1 with TRBJ1-4, with D hard to call. The CDR3 loop spans 14 amino acids. Germline V gene lookup returns CDR1 SGHRS and CDR2 YFSETQ. V was trimmed by 4 bases and J by 4 bases, leaving 11 bases between them. The CDR3 nucleotides read TGCGCCAGCAGCAGTGGACGGGTTAATGAAAAACTGTTTTTT. Encoded protein: CASSSGRVNEKLFF.

At least ten counts were recorded for this clonotype. V and J are TRBV7-6 and TRBJ2-5; D might be TRBD1 or TRBD2, each matching 7 bases. Between the trimmed V and J ends, which lost 5 bases and 5 bases, there was a span of 24 bases. There are 17 residues in the CDR3. CDR1 is SGHVS and CDR2 is FNYEAQ in the germline V gene. For the CDR3, the DNA is TGTGCCAGCAGCGAAAACCAAGGCAGGGGGGGATGGGAGACCCAGTACTTC. Protein: CASSENQGRGGWETQYF.

This clonotype was observed many times. The rearrangement joins TRBV28 to TRBJ2-3; 7 bases match TRBD2. The V gene end was trimmed by 7 bases and the J gene end by 5 bases; junction bases not matched to a gene: 18. The CDR3 spans 17 residues. CDR1 is MDHEN and CDR2 is SYDVKM in the germline V gene. The CDR3 DNA sequence: TGTGCCAGCAATCATATGGCGGGAGCCTCCTTAGAAGATACGCAGTATTTT. Encoded protein: CASNHMAGASLEDTQYF. The entire variable domain, with the rest obtained from reference TRBV28 and TRBJ2-3, is as follows: DVKVTQSSRYLVKRTGEKVFLECVQDMDHENMFWYRQDPGLGLRLIYFSYDVKMKEKGDIPEGYSVSREKKERFSLILESASTNQTSMYLCASNHMAGASLEDTQYFGPGTRLTVL.

The chain combines TRBV28 with TRBJ2-2; 7 bases fit TRBD1. The CDR3 sequence is 17 residues long. Germline V lookup: CDR1 MDHEN, CDR2 SYDVKM. V lost 3 bases to trimming and J lost 0 bases; unmatched junction nucleotides: 7. CDR3 sequence (DNA): TGTGCCAGCAGTTTGCCCAACAGGGGAGCGAACACCGGGGAGCTGTTTTTT. Its translation: CASSLPNRGANTGELFF.

This clonotype was counted many times. The chain has TRBV28 and TRBJ2-3; no clear D gene. The V and J ends lost 6 bases and 2 bases respectively, with 15 bases between them. This CDR3 spans 15 amino acids. Germline V gene data show CDR1 as MDHEN and CDR2 as SYDVKM. The CDR3 DNA is TGTGCCAGCAGCCTCCAGGACCCCCTCACAGATACGCAGTATTTT. It yields the protein CASSLQDPLTDTQYF.

In this sample, this clonotype turned up many times. The rearrangement uses TRBV2 and TRBJ1-2; D may be TRBD1 (5 bases). Germline loops: CDR1 SNHLY, CDR2 FYNNEI. This CDR3 comprises 13 residues. V lost 6 bases and J 3 bases, leaving 11 bases between the germline ends. The CDR3 loop reads CASRTTGDYGYTF. CDR3 bases: TGTGCCAGCAGAACTACAGGTGACTATGGCTACACCTTC.

Details on this clonotype: A much larger clone sits a single nucleotide away, making a read error possible. This chain joins TRBV6-2 or TRBV6-3 and TRBJ1-5, with D perhaps matching TRBD1 (5 bases). Per the germline V gene, CDR1 is MNHEY and CDR2 is SVGEGT. Between the trimmed V and J ends, which lost 8 bases and 3 bases, there was a span of 14 bases. This CDR3 contains 14 residues. This CDR3 reads CASVEGNNNQPQHF. DNA for the CDR3: TGTGCCAGCGTGGAGGGGAACAACAATCAGCCCCAGCATTTT.

The rearrangement links TRBV6-5 to TRBJ2-7, with D possibly TRBD1 on 5 matching bases. The CDR3 extends over 16 amino acids. Germline CDR1 is MNHEY and CDR2 is SVGAGI. V was trimmed by 0 bases and J by 4 bases, leaving 16 bases between them. CDR3 protein: CASSYSSRVNMYEQYF. Here the CDR3 DNA reads TGTGCCAGCAGTTACTCCTCCAGGGTGAACATGTACGAGCAGTACTTC.

In the case of this clonotype: One base away lies a much larger clone, so this may be a sequencing read error. The DNA for the CDR3 is TGTGCCAGCAGTGAAGAGCTAGCGGGAGGGATATTGGGATCCTACAATGAGCAGCTCTTC. As protein: CASSEELAGGILGSYNEQLF. The chain couples TRBV2 to TRBJ2-1, with 12 bases matching TRBD2. CDR1 and CDR2 from the germline V gene are SNHLY and FYNNEI. The CDR3 spans 20 residues.

This clonotype was counted ten times or more. The rearrangement uses TRBV10-2 and TRBJ1-2, with a tentative D call TRBD1 (6 bases). Germline lookup yields CDR1 WSHSY and CDR2 SAAADI. This CDR3 spans 13 amino acids. The germline V and J ends were trimmed by 5 bases and 5 bases, with 12 bases remaining between them. The CDR3 nucleotides read TGCGCCAGCAGTTGGACAGCTCAATATGGCTACACCTTC. Its protein product is CASSWTAQYGYTF.